This T cell receptor beta chain appears in the sequencing data of a study of early T cells in non-severe SARS-CoV-2 infection. As for the study in general: Sequenced bulk RNA came from whole blood that was unsorted, and chains were unpaired.

Study-level findings and limits: Anti-spike CD8 responses were favored in VDJdb matching, and private and CD4 specificities were missed.

Trimming took off 7 bases at V and 7 bases at J, with 16 bases between the two ends. Germline V CDR1 and CDR2: LGHDT, YNNKEL (reference sequence). The CDR3 consists of 13 residues. Each cDNA molecule carried a unique molecular identifier. TCRdb re-called the 5' RACE reads with MiXCR, one entry per CDR3 protein. The repertoire includes over 55,000 distinct CDR3 sequences, roughly an eighth of them detected once, and around 3% sits in the top ten. This clonotype was found many times. Its cognate antigen is unknown. This sequence originates from an adult who was a healthcare worker with PCR-confirmed SARS-CoV-2 infection or an uninfected control (not recorded which). Sequencing was performed on whole blood. This chain uses TRBV3-1 with TRBJ2-5, with D possibly TRBD1 on 5 matching bases. As DNA, the CDR3 is TGTGCCAGCACCTACGAACAGGTTGGGACCCAGTACTTC. Protein product: CASTYEQVGTQYF.